The 10 T cell receptor beta chains below come from one sample, sequenced in a study of T-cell memory formation after mild COVID-19. TCRdb fed the 5' RACE reads into MiXCR, producing one record per CDR3 protein. The table records 350,000 or so distinct CDR3 sequences, 20% to 25% of them present only once. Material: PBMCs or a T cell subset sorted from them (not recorded which). Source of these receptors: a man between 18 and 35 years old who had mild COVID-19 (a few samples of this study predate the infection). Cell type and time point are not known.

This chain uses TRBV12-3 or TRBV12-4 with TRBJ1-1; D is undetermined. The CDR3 is made up of 14 amino acids. V lost 5 bases to trimming and J lost 4 bases, with 14 bases between them. The CDR3 DNA follows: TGTGCCAGCAGTGCCGGACCGCCGAGCACTGAAGCTTTCTTT. Translation: CASSAGPPSTEAFF.

At least ten counts were recorded for this clonotype. This chain connects TRBV5-6 to TRBJ1-1; D unresolved. The CDR3 spans 12 residues. Per germline, CDR1 SGHDT and CDR2 YYEEEE. V was cut by 4 bases and J by 8 bases, with 12 bases left in between. CDR3 amino acids: CASSPRGGEAFF. The CDR3 nucleotides are TGTGCCAGCAGCCCCCGGGGAGGAGAAGCTTTCTTT. Looking up the rest from reference TRBV5-6 and TRBJ1-1 gives the full variable domain: DAGVTQSPTHLIKTRGQQVTLRCSPKSGHDTVSWYQQALGQGPQFIFQYYEEEERQRGNFPDRFSGHQFPNYSSELNVNALLLGDSALYLCASSPRGGEAFFGQGTRLTVV.

The rearrangement joins TRBV6-6 to TRBJ1-5; the D gene is possibly TRBD1 (5 bases). Germline V gene data show CDR1 as MNHNY and CDR2 as SVGAGI (reference sequence). The CDR3 length is 15 residues. Trimming took off 7 bases at V and 6 bases at J, with 19 bases between the two ends. CDR3 bases: TGTGCCAGCACCCGACGGGTAGGGGAGGGTCAGCCCCAGCATTTT. Translation gives CASTRRVGEGQPQHF.

The chain carries TRBV4-2 and TRBJ1-2; perhaps TRBD1 as D (5 bases). The V and J ends lost 1 base and 8 bases respectively, with 11 bases between them. The germline V gene has CDR1 LGHNA and CDR2 YNFKEQ. This CDR3 contains 13 residues. DNA for the CDR3: TGTGCCAGCAGCCAAGTTGGGGCGTGGGGCTACACCTTC. Protein: CASSQVGAWGYTF.

This clonotype has a count of ten or more. The chain is built from TRBV20-1 and TRBJ1-4; D is ambiguous. V lost 3 bases and J 10 bases, leaving 9 bases between the germline ends. The CDR3 consists of 11 residues. Germline V lookup: CDR1 DFQATT, CDR2 SNEGSKA (reference sequence). In nucleotides, the CDR3 is TGCAGTGCTAGTGTGGTGTCAAAACTGTTTTTT. This sequence encodes CSASVVSKLFF.

The J gene is TRBJ1-1, the V gene TRBV4-2; D is undetermined. V was shortened by 0 bases and J by 6 bases, with 11 bases between the two germline ends. This CDR3 is 14 amino acids long. Germline V lookup: CDR1 LGHNA, CDR2 YNFKEQ. CDR3 protein: CASSQDRASAEAFF. Here the CDR3 DNA reads TGTGCCAGCAGCCAAGATCGGGCGTCCGCTGAAGCTTTCTTT.

This clonotype was observed a handful of times. The chain joins TRBV7-9 to TRBJ1-2; 10 bases match TRBD1. V lost 5 bases to trimming and J lost 6 bases; unmatched junction nucleotides: 6. The germline CDR1 and CDR2 sequences are SEHNR and FQNEAQ (reference sequence). The CDR3 sequence is 14 residues long. Here the CDR3 reads CASSLRQGADGYTF. CDR3 coding DNA: TGTGCCAGCAGCCTCCGACAGGGGGCGGATGGCTACACCTTC. The full variable domain, with the rest looked up from reference TRBV7-9 and TRBJ1-2, is DTGVSQNPRHKITKRGQNVTFRCDPISEHNRLYWYRQTLGQGPEFLTYFQNEAQLEKSRLLSDRFSAERPKGSFSTLEIQRTEQGDSAMYLCASSLRQGADGYTFGSGTRLTVV.

On this clonotype itself: Being one base from a much bigger clone, this may be a read error. V is TRBV6-2 or TRBV6-3 and J is TRBJ2-7; D gene uncertain. The CDR3 consists of 11 residues. In germline, CDR1 is MNHEY, CDR2 SVGEGT. Trimming shortened V by 6 bases and J by 2 bases, and 5 bases separated the two germline ends. The CDR3: CASRLAYEQYF. The CDR3, as DNA: TGTGCCAGCAGGTTGGCCTACGAGCAGTACTTC.

The chain's CDR3 is CASSPGTPGWETQYF. The CDR3 region has the DNA TGTGCCAGCAGTCCCGGGACACCCGGGTGGGAGACCCAGTACTTC. The chain employs TRBV6-6 and TRBJ2-5; possible D gene TRBD1, 6 bases. V was cut by 5 bases and J by 5 bases, with 18 bases left in between. Germline V gene lookup returns CDR1 MNHNY and CDR2 SVGAGI (reference sequence). The CDR3 has 15 amino acids.

There are a few counts of this clonotype. The rearrangement links TRBV25-1 to TRBJ2-2, with D possibly TRBD2 on 5 matching bases. Trimming shortened V by 2 bases and J by 0 bases, and 13 bases separated the two germline ends. Germline CDR1 is MGHDK and CDR2 is SYGVNS. The CDR3 runs to 17 residues. CDR3 sequence reads: CASSERFRTPNTGELFF. For the CDR3, the DNA is TGTGCCAGCAGTGAAAGGTTCCGGACTCCGAACACCGGGGAGCTGTTTTTT.